Following are 14 T cell receptor beta chains from one sample sequenced in a study of T cell responses to AZD1222 COVID-19 vaccine. This table comes from immunoSEQ multiplex PCR, and its TCRdb copy is limited to in-frame clones, with some not included. The data show about 73,000 clones, with approximately 92% seen just once and about 9.6% held by the top ten. Sequencing was performed on peripheral blood, taken 28 days after the second AZD1222 dose. The receptor source for this set is an adult who received the AZD1222 COVID-19 vaccine.

J is TRBJ2-5 and V is TRBV21-1; whether TRBD2, the table's D call, matches the DNA was not checked. TRBV21-1 is annotated as a pseudogene. This CDR3 contains 15 residues. CDR3 loop: CASSTTTRGQETQYF. The CDR3, as DNA: TGTGCCAGCAGCACTACGACACGAGGGCAAGAGACCCAGTACTTC.

The chain combines TRBV5-4 with TRBJ2-5; D is possibly TRBD2 (6 bases). V was pared by 0 bases and J by 5 bases, with 17 bases between. This CDR3 region has 16 residues. From germline, CDR1 is SGHNT and CDR2 YYREEE (reference sequence). CDR3 loop: CASSLERGLLKETQYF. The CDR3 DNA is TGTGCCAGCAGCTTGGAAAGGGGACTTCTCAAGGAGACCCAGTACTTC.

This chain connects TRBV15 to TRBJ1-2; D not resolved. V was trimmed by 0 bases and J by 2 bases, leaving 13 bases between them. This CDR3 has 16 amino acids. Germline CDR1 is LNHNV and CDR2 is YYDKDF (reference sequence). The CDR3 DNA follows: TGTGCCACCAGCAGAGAGGGCGCGGGCTCGAACTATGGCTACACCTTC. This sequence encodes CATSREGAGSNYGYTF.

The chain carries TRBV7-3 and TRBJ2-5; maybe TRBD2 (5 bases). Germline-derived CDR1 and CDR2 are SGHTA and FQGTGA. Trimming took off 4 bases at V and 5 bases at J, with 11 bases between the two ends. The CDR3 is made up of 13 amino acids. CDR3 region: CASSSRTGETQYF. CDR3 DNA: TGTGCCAGCAGCTCAAGGACTGGGGAGACCCAGTACTTC.

This chain uses TRBV5-6 with TRBJ2-5; a possible D gene is TRBD2 (5 bases). Germline lookup yields CDR1 SGHDT and CDR2 YYEEEE. The germline V and J ends were trimmed by 6 bases and 5 bases, with 23 bases remaining between them. CDR3 size: 16 residues. CDR3 amino acids: CASTTHSLGVLETQYF. The CDR3 bases are TGTGCCAGCACCACCCATTCACTGGGAGTTCTGGAGACCCAGTACTTC.

The V call is TRBV2, the J call TRBJ1-1; no clear D gene. The CDR3 extends over 15 amino acids. Trimming left V 7 bases short and J 5 bases short, with 20 bases between. Germline loops: CDR1 SNHLY, CDR2 FYNNEI. The CDR3 protein is CASINPAGRGTEAFF. CDR3 nucleotides: TGTGCCAGCATAAACCCAGCGGGCCGAGGGACTGAAGCTTTCTTT.

The chain has TRBV6-5 and TRBJ2-7, with D unclear. The CDR3 sequence is 15 residues long. The germline CDR1 and CDR2 sequences are MNHEY and SVGAGI. V gave up 6 bases and J gave up 6 bases, with 21 bases separating them. The CDR3 DNA reads TGTGCCAGCAGCTTAAATTTTTGGGCCGCTACCGAGCAGTACGTC. This codes for CASSLNFWAATEQYV.

J is TRBJ2-1 and V is TRBV24-1; 8 bases fit TRBD2. Germline CDR1 and CDR2: KGHDR and SFDVKD. The CDR3 extends over 16 amino acids. V was clipped by 1 base and J by 4 bases; unmatched bases: 5. CDR3 region: CATSDFPSGRYNEQFF. The CDR3 nucleotides read TGTGCCACCAGTGATTTCCCAAGCGGGAGATACAATGAGCAGTTCTTC.

This clone appeared a few times. The chain carries TRBV7-2 and TRBJ1-4, with D perhaps TRBD1 (6 bases). From germline, CDR1 is SGHTA and CDR2 FQGNSA. The CDR3 covers 14 residues. The V end lost 1 base, the J end lost 8 bases, and 11 bases lay between the germline ends. CDR3 amino acids: CASSLGWGPEKLFF. CDR3 in DNA: TGTGCCAGCAGCTTAGGGTGGGGGCCCGAAAAACTGTTTTTT.

This CDR3 reads CASTDGQPSHYNSPLHF. In nucleotides, the CDR3 is TGTGCCAGCACCGACGGACAGCCTTCTCACTATAATTCACCCCTCCACTTT. J is TRBJ1-6 and V is TRBV7-2; weak D call: TRBD1 (6 bases). V lost 7 bases and J 3 bases, leaving 19 bases between the germline ends. The CDR3 is 17 amino acids. Germline V gene sequence: CDR1 SGHTA, CDR2 FQGNSA.

In this sample, this clone turned up a few times. V gene TRBV7-2 combines with J gene TRBJ1-2; 7 positions match TRBD1. Germline trimming cut 5 bases from V and 2 bases from J; bases unmatched to any gene: 8. This CDR3 is 15 amino acids long. CDR1 and CDR2 (germline): SGHTA, FQGNSA. The CDR3 DNA follows: TGTGCCAGCAGCCTAATCCCGACAGGGAACTATGGCTACACCTTC. Amino acids: CASSLIPTGNYGYTF.

The gene calls are TRBV15 and TRBJ1-4; 10 bases are a match to TRBD1. The germline V gene encodes CDR1 LNHNV and CDR2 YYDKDF (reference sequence). V was clipped by 3 bases and J by 5 bases; unmatched bases: 3. The CDR3 contains 15 residues. For the CDR3, the DNA is TGTGCCACCAGCAGTGGGGACAGGGGAAATGAAAAACTGTTTTTT. This codes for CATSSGDRGNEKLFF.

The rearrangement uses TRBV7-2 and TRBJ2-1; 9 positions agree with TRBD1. Looked up from germline, CDR1 is SGHTA and CDR2 is FQGNSA. The CDR3 is 14 amino acids. The junction had 5 bases not matched to a gene; V was cut back by 3 bases and J by 8 bases. The CDR3 DNA follows: TGTGCCAGCAGCTTGGACAGGGGAGGCGATGAGCAGTTCTTC. This translates into CASSLDRGGDEQFF.

The CDR3 protein is CASSLTPDTDTQYF. CDR3 sequence (DNA): TGTGCCAGCAGCTTAACCCCTGACACAGATACGCAGTATTTT. V gene TRBV7-8 combines with J gene TRBJ2-3; D call uncertain. The CDR3 is 14 amino acids. Trimming left V 2 bases short and J 2 bases short, with 8 bases between. The germline CDR1 and CDR2 sequences are SGHVS and FQNEAQ.